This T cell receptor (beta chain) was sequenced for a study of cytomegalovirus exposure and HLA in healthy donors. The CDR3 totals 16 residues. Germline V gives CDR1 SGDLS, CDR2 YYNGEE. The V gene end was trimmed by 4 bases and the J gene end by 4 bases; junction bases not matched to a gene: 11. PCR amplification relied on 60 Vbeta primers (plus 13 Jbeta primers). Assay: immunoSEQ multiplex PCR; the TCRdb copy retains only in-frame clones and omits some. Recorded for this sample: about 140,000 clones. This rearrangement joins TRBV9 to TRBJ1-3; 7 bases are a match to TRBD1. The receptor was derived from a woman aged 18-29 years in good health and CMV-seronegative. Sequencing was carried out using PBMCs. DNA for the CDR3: TGTGCCAGCAGCTCCCGTGAAGACAGGGCGGGAAACACCATATATTTT. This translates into CASSSREDRAGNTIYF. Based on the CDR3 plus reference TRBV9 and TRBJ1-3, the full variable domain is DSGVTQTPKHLITATGQRVTLRCSPRSGDLSVYWYQQSLDQGLQFLIQYYNGEERAKGNILERFSAQQFPDLHSELNLSSLELGDSALYFCASSSREDRAGNTIYFGEGSWLTVV.